The rows below give T cell receptor beta chains drawn from one sample of a study of PD-L1 blockade in urothelial cancer. Clones were read by immunoSEQ multiplex PCR, and TCRdb kept only the in-frame ones, dropping some. The sample lists almost 90,000 clones; 84% were seen once. This sample comprised PBMCs, obtained around atezolizumab (anti-PD-L1) treatment. These receptors were obtained from a man aged 60 to 69 with urothelial cancer. CDR3s include the opening cysteine and the closing phenylalanine or tryptophan. The D gene is left open where the match is weak. Part of the rows lack a size; the others show once, few, many or a class for expanded clones.

j_call clone_size d_call v_call cdr3_nt cdr3_aa
TRBJ2-3 NA TRBD2 TRBV29-1 TGCAGCGTTAAGGGAGGGAAACTTGGCACAGATACGCAGTATTTT CSVKGGKLGTDTQYF
TRBJ2-7 NA TRBD2 TRBV7-2 TGTGCCAGCAGCTTAGGGGCAGCGGGGGGCAGATACGAGCAGTACTTC CASSLGAAGGRYEQYF
TRBJ1-5 NA TRBD1 TRBV19 TGTGCCAGTACCGTTTTACCGGGACAGGGGGCAGGGCAGCCCCAGCATTTT CASTVLPGQGAGQPQHF
TRBJ2-7 once NA TRBV10-3 TGTGCCACCGCCAGGGAATCCTACGAGCAGTACTTC CATARESYEQYF
TRBJ2-3 once TRBD2 TRBV28 TGTGCCAGCAGTTCAACCAATATCAGGGAGGGGTTT CASSSTNIREGF
TRBJ2-7 NA NA TRBV5-1 TGCGCCAGCAGCTTGGTAGGGGGTGTGACTTATTCGTCTTACGAGCAGTACTTC CASSLVGGVTYSSYEQYF
TRBJ1-1 NA TRBD1 TRBV5-4 TGTGCCAGCAGTTTAAATGACAGGGCCACTGAAGCTTTCTTT CASSLNDRATEAFF
TRBJ1-2 NA TRBD1 TRBV27 TGTGCCAGCAGAACAGGACAGGCGAAAAACTATGGCTACACCTTC CASRTGQAKNYGYTF
TRBJ1-1 NA TRBD1 TRBV2 TGTGCCAGCGGGGATCACAGGGGGCTAACTGAAGCTTTCTTT CASGDHRGLTEAFF
TRBJ2-5 NA TRBD2 TRBV7-8 TGTGCCAGCAGCTTAAGTAGGAGCGGGGTGGAGACCCAGTACTTC CASSLSRSGVETQYF
TRBJ2-5 few NA TRBV6-5 TGTGCCAGCAGTCCTGACTATATCCAAGAGACCCAGTACTTC CASSPDYIQETQYF